The sequence of this T cell receptor (beta chain) was determined in a study of blood T cell repertoires in COVID-19. V dropped 1 base and J dropped 0 bases, with 8 bases sitting between them. The CDR3 contains 15 residues. Germline CDR1 SEHNR, CDR2 FQNEAQ (reference sequence). TCRdb keeps only in-frame clones here, not all; method: immunoSEQ multiplex PCR. The top ten clones hold more than 9% of a sample with fewer than 250,000 clones, under 90% of them seen once. Sequencing used peripheral blood. The chain carries TRBV7-9 and TRBJ2-3; D not certain. This TCR was recovered from a woman older than 75 with COVID-19, enrolled during active disease. This CDR3 is CASSLGLGSTDTQYF. As DNA, the CDR3 is TGTGCCAGCAGCTTAGGTCTCGGTAGCACAGATACGCAGTATTTT.